There are many counts of the clone carrying this TCR beta chain. Its antigen is undetermined. RNA transcripts yielded amplified TCR beta CDR3 regions. Investigators did first-round RT-PCR with HTBI primers, then second-round multiplex PCR. TCRdb called the multiplex PCR reads again in MiXCR, with one record for every CDR3 protein. This sample has roughly 36,000 distinct CDR3 sequences, with roughly 52% found just once. The data are from a study of Graves' ophthalmopathy and Graves' hyperthyroidism. General observations from the study: The model predicted progression of ophthalmopathy with a sensitivity of 60% to 71%, and its specificity was around 72%. Blood shared most expanded thyroid clonotypes above 0.001 frequency.

Trimming removed 0 bases from V and 7 bases from J; junction bases left unmatched: 6. Looked up from germline, CDR1 is SGHVS and CDR2 is FNYEAQ. The CDR3 consists of 15 residues. Eligible hyperthyroidism cases comprised new diagnoses of under 2 months' duration in individuals aged 18 to 65. The clonotype comes from an adult woman with stable Graves' hyperthyroidism. The genes are TRBV7-6 and TRBJ1-2; 9 nucleotides match TRBD1. The sequencing sample was made of peripheral blood. CDR3 sequence: CASSLATGGASGYTF. In DNA form, the CDR3 reads TGTGCCAGCAGCTTAGCCACAGGGGGCGCATCTGGCTACACCTTC.